This T cell receptor (beta chain) comes out of a study of blood T cell repertoires in COVID-19 (dated by TCRdb to the early 2020s). Broadly, across the study: The collaborator samples originated in the United States, Italy and Spain and spanned the acute and convalescent phases of COVID-19. The repertoires were made available in a free public database intended to serve as a resource for research on the immune response to SARS-CoV-2. Subjects who had been exposed to COVID-19, were actively infected with it, or had recovered from it provided the deeply sampled blood TCRbeta repertoires that made up the dataset. The material from the prospective study consisted of cDNA or gDNA derived from T cells, B-cell-depleted T cells, or PBMCs. Sample metadata almost always included a de-identified subject ID, COVID-19 status, age in years and sex. The samples were drawn from the first 160 participants of the ongoing ImmuneRACE study and from 1,254 subjects provided by 6 global collaborators. Where HLA class I and class II types were available, the types were taken from metadata supplied by the sample provider, not from assay-based typing.

The immunoSEQ Assay, a bias-controlled multiplex PCR, was used to amplify TCRbeta CDR3 regions from genomic DNA. As for how the authors treated the data: The number of nucleated cells in each sample was estimated by amplification of reference gene primers within the assay. To quantify the absolute abundance of each unique TCRbeta CDR3 rearrangement, sequence reads were collapsed and filtered. Productive Simpson clonality was computed per sample as the square root of Simpson's diversity index over productive rearrangements. TCRdb mirrors the immuneACCESS table, restricted to in-frame sequences. Some clones are absent from its copies; in checked studies, under half trace to an unresolved V gene, and the reason for the others is unknown. That table supplies the V and J calls and clone size; D and trimming were determined from the DNA. The table for this sample lists about 260,000 clones; 80% to 90% of them were counted only once. The ten largest account for roughly 2.5% of the sample.

General study outcomes and caveats: How much clinical and demographic metadata was included differed by source and by participant, and the metadata was provided uncurated.

Whole blood was collected in K2EDTA tubes by collaborating institutions according to the institutions' own protocols. For TCRbeta analysis, collaborator samples were shipped as frozen whole blood, as isolated PBMCs, or as DNA extracted from either sample type. Points on this clone: Its antigen is not yet known. Per-base qualities were not stored, and no clone one base away is much larger.

From the cysteine through the phenylalanine, the CDR3 covers 15 amino acids. Left in the record is the CDR3 DNA by itself, 45 bases read in frame from the first base. CDR1 and CDR2 are drawn from the germline V gene (reference sequence): MNHEY, SMNVEV. The V and J ends are trimmed by 3 bases and 3 bases, leaving 12 bases between them. Sample: peripheral blood. This sequence was found in a woman between 45 and 65 years old with acute or convalescent COVID-19. The chain is made from TRBV27 and TRBJ1-5; TRBD1 could be the D gene, as 6 bases match. The DNA is TGTGCCAGCAGTTTTGGTCAGGGGCACAATCAGCCCCAGCATTTT. It codes for CASSFGQGHNQPQHF.